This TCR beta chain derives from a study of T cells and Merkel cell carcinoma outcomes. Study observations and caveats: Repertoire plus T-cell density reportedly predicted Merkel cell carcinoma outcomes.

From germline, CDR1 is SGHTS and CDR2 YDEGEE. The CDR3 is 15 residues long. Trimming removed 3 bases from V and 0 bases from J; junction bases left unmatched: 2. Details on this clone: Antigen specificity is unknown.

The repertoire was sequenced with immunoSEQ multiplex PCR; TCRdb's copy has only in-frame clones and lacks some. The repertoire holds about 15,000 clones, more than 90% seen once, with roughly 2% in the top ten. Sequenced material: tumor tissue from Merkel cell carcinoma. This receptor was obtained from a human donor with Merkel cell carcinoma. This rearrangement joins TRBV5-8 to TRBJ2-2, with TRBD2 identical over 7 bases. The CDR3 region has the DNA TGTGCCAGCAGCTGGAGCGGGACGAACACCGGGGAGCTGTTTTTT. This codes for CASSWSGTNTGELFF.